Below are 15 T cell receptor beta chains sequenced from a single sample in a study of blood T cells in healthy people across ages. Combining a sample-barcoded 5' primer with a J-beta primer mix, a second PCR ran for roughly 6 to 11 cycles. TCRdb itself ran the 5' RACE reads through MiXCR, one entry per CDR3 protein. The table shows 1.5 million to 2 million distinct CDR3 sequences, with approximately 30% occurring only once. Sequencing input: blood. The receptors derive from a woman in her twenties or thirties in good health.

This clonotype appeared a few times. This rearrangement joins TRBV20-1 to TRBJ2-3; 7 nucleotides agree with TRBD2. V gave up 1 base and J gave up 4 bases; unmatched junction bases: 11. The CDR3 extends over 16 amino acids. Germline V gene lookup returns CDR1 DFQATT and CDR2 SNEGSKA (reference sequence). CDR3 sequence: CSARGAVAGLADTQYF. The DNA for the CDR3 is TGCAGTGCTAGAGGCGCCGTGGCAGGACTAGCAGATACGCAGTATTTT.

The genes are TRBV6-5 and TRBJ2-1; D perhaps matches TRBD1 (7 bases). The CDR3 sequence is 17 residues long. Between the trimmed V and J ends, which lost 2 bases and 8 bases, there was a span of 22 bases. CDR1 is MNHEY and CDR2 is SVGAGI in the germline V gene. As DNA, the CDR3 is TGTGCCAGCAGTTACGAGGGGGGCAGGGGGAAGTCTGATGAGCAGTTCTTC. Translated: CASSYEGGRGKSDEQFF.

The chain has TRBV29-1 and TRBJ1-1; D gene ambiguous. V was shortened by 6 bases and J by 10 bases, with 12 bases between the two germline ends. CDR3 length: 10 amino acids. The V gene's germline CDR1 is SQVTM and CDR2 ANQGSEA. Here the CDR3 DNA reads TGCAGCGTCCAGACTCATCCAGCTTTCTTT. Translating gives CSVQTHPAFF. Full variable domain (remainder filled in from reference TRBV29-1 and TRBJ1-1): SAVISQKPSRDICQRGTSLTIQCQVDSQVTMMFWYRQQPGQSLTLIATANQGSEATYESGFVIDKFPISRPNLTFSTLTVSNMSPEDSSIYLCSVQTHPAFFGQGTRLTVV.

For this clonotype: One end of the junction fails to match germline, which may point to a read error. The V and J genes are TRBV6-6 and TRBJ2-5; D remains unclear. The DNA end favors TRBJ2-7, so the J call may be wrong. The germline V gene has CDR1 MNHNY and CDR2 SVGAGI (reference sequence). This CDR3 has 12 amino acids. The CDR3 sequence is CASIYSRYEQYF. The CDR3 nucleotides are TGTGCCAGCATTTACTCTCGCTACGAGCAGTACTTC.

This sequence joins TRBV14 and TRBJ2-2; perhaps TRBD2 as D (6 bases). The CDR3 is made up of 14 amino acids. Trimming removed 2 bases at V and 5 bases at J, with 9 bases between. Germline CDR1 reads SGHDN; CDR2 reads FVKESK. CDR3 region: CASSQYGGTGELFF. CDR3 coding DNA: TGTGCCAGCAGCCAATACGGAGGGACCGGGGAGCTGTTTTTT.

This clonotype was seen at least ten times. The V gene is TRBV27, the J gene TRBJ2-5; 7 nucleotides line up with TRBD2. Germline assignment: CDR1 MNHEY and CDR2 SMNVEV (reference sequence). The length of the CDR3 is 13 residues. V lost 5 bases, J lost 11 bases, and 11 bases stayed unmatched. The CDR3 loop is CASSIASGGEQYF. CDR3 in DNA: TGTGCCAGCAGTATCGCCTCGGGGGGAGAGCAGTACTTC.

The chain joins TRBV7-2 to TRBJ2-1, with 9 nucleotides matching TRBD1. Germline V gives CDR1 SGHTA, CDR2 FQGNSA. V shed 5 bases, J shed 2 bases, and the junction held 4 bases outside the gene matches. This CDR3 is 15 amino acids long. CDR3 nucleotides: TGTGCCAGCAGCCGACAGGGGGATGCCTACAATGAGCAGTTCTTC. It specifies CASSRQGDAYNEQFF.

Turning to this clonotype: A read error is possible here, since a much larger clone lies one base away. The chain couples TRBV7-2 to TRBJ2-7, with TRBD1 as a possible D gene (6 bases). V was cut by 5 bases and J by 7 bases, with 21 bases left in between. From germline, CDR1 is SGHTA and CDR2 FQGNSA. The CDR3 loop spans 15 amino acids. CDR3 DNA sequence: TGTGCCAGCAGCCGAGGTGGGGGCAGTGGCTATGAGCAGTACTTC. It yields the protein CASSRGGGSGYEQYF.

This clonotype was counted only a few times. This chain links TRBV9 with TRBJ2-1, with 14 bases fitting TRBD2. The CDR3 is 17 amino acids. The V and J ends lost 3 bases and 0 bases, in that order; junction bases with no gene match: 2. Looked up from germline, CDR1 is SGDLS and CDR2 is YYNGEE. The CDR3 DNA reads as TGTGCCAGCAGCGGGGGGACTAGCGGGAGCTCCTACAATGAGCAGTTCTTC. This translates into CASSGGTSGSSYNEQFF.

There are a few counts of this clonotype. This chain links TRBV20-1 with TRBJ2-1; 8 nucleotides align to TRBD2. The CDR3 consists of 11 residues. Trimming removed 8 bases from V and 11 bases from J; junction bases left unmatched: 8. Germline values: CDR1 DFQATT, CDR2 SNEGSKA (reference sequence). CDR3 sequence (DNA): TGCAGTACCCAAGCGGGGGACCAGCAGTTCTTC. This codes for CSTQAGDQQFF.

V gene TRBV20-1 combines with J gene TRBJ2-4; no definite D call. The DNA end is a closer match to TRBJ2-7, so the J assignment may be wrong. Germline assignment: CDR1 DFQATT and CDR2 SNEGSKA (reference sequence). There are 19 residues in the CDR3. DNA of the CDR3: TGCAGTGTTAGTTTCAGGTCGTTTCGGGCGGAAAAGCCCCAATACGAGCAGTACTTC. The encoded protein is CSVSFRSFRAEKPQYEQYF.

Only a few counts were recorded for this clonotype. CDR3 DNA: TGTGCCAGCAGCGTACCCGGAGGCACTGAAGCTTTCTTT. Protein product: CASSVPGGTEAFF. The chain has TRBV9 and TRBJ1-1; D unclear. The CDR3 consists of 13 residues. The V end was cut by 1 base, the J end by 4 bases, with 8 bases between. The germline CDR1 and CDR2 sequences are SGDLS and YYNGEE.

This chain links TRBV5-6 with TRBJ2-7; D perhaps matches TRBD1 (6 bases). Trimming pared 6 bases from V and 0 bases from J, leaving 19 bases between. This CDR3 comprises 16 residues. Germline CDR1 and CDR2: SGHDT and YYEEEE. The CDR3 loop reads CASITTRGTSSYEQYF. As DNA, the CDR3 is TGTGCCAGCATCACCACCCGAGGGACATCCTCCTACGAGCAGTACTTC.

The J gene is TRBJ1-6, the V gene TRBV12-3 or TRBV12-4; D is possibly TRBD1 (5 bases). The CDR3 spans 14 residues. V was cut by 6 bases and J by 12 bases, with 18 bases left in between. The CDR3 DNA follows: TGTGCCAGCAGCCGTACCTTAGGGAGGGGACCCCTCCACTTT. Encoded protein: CASSRTLGRGPLHF.

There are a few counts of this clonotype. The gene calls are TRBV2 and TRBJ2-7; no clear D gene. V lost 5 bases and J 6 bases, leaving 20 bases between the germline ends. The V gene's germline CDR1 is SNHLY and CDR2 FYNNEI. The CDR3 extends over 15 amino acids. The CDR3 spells CASSLSRTALGEQYF. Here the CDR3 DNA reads TGTGCCAGCAGTCTATCTAGGACGGCGCTTGGCGAGCAGTACTTC.